Detailed here is one T cell receptor (beta chain). Antigen unknown. Trimming left V 8 bases short and J 5 bases short, with 12 bases between. Germline CDR1 and CDR2: SNHLY and FYNNEI. The CDR3 runs to 12 residues. The data originate from a study of T cell repertoires in cytomegalovirus infection. Findings and limits, study-wide: HLA-C-restricted CMV clonotypes gave the most frequent clonotype in two of eight donors.

TCRdb itself ran the reads through MiXCR, one entry per CDR3 protein. The sample holds 550,000 to 850,000 distinct CDR3 sequences, approximately 33% seen once. This specimen was cultured PBMCs, taken from culture after CMV antigen stimulation. This TCR derives from a human donor in good health (CMV status not recorded). Some clones in this sample may be carry-over from other donors' samples. J is TRBJ1-2 and V is TRBV2; D might be TRBD1 (5 bases). The CDR3 reads CASDAGGYGYTF. In DNA form, the CDR3 reads TGTGCCAGCGATGCGGGGGGGTATGGCTACACCTTC.